This T cell receptor beta chain stems from a study of OX40 agonist ivuxolimab in advanced cancers. About the study: Prior anti-PD-1, anti-PD-L1 or anti-CTLA-4 therapy was allowed; 35% to 40% had some. Study-level points and caveats: Researchers report that CD8+ T cells had, on average, more expanded clones than CD4+. Determination of antigen specificity was not performed for the expanded peripheral T cells.

Only in-frame clones appear in the TCRdb table, and some are missing; sequencing was by immunoSEQ multiplex PCR. This table has fewer than 85,000 clones, around 80% appearing once. V was pared by 4 bases and J by 4 bases, with 12 bases between. The CDR3 runs to 14 residues. CDR1 KGHSH and CDR2 LQKENI come from the germline V gene. Points on this clone: The target antigen is unknown.

The specimen comprised CD4+ or CD8+ T cells sorted from blood, sampled in a trial of the OX40 agonist ivuxolimab. The receptor's source is an adult with an advanced solid tumor such as melanoma, head and neck, liver or kidney cancer. V and J are TRBV18 and TRBJ2-3; D gene unclear. CDR3 nucleotide sequence: TGTGCCAGCTCACTCAACCGACATGCAGATACGCAGTATTTT. Protein: CASSLNRHADTQYF.